In its sample, the clone carrying this TCR beta chain was seen a few times. TCRdb re-called the 5' RACE reads through MiXCR, storing one row per CDR3 protein. Of hundreds of thousands of distinct CDR3 sequences in the sample, 18% were seen once. The sample originates from a study of T cells after yellow fever vaccination. The V gene's germline CDR1 is LNHNV and CDR2 YYDKDF (reference sequence). CDR3 size: 12 residues. V dropped 1 base and J dropped 6 bases, with 5 bases sitting between them. This TCR was recovered from a man aged 18 to 29 who received the YFV17D yellow fever vaccine. The chain has TRBV15 and TRBJ2-3; a weak D match, TRBD1 (5 bases). The starting material was PBMCs, obtained before the yellow fever booster vaccination. The DNA of the CDR3 is TGTGCCACCAGCAGAGCAGGGGATACGCAGTATTTT. Amino acids: CATSRAGDTQYF.